The next 17 T cell receptor beta chains were all read from a single sample in a study of blood T cell repertoires in COVID-19. Using immunoSEQ multiplex PCR, the repertoire was profiled, and TCRdb retains in-frame clones only, with some absent. Of about 190,000 clones in the sample, about 89% were seen once. The sequenced sample was peripheral blood. These receptors were collected from a man in his forties with acute or convalescent COVID-19.

This clone was detected only once. The chain links TRBV18 to TRBJ2-5, with TRBD1 matching over 7 bases. CDR3 size: 15 residues. Germline assignment: CDR1 KGHSH and CDR2 LQKENI. Germline trimming cut 5 bases from V and 4 bases from J; bases unmatched to any gene: 10. As DNA, the CDR3 is TGTGCCAGCTCAAGGCTCTCCAGGGGGACAGAGACCCAGTACTTC. This translates into CASSRLSRGTETQYF.

V and J are TRBV18 and TRBJ2-6; D unclear. V gave up 4 bases and J gave up 2 bases, with 12 bases separating them. CDR3 length: 16 amino acids. From germline, CDR1 is KGHSH and CDR2 LQKENI. This chain's CDR3 is CASSRSQVAGANVLTF. As DNA, the CDR3 is TGTGCCAGCTCACGGTCTCAGGTAGCTGGGGCCAACGTCCTGACTTTC.

The J gene is TRBJ2-2, the V gene TRBV30; the D gene is possibly TRBD2 (6 bases). The CDR3 extends over 14 amino acids. Trimming took off 4 bases at V and 3 bases at J, with 12 bases between the two ends. From germline, CDR1 is GTSNPN and CDR2 SVGIG (reference sequence). The CDR3, as DNA: TGTGCCTGGAAGGGACTCAGTTACACCGGGGAGCTGTTTTTT. This codes for CAWKGLSYTGELFF.

The gene calls are TRBV30 and TRBJ1-2; D ambiguous. This CDR3 spans 11 amino acids. The germline V and J ends were trimmed by 6 bases and 4 bases, with 9 bases remaining between them. CDR1 and CDR2 (germline): GTSNPN, SVGIG (reference sequence). Here the CDR3 reads CACSTGYGYTF. The DNA of the CDR3 is TGTGCCTGTAGTACGGGCTATGGCTACACCTTC.

The chain recombines TRBV4-1 with TRBJ2-7; 10 nucleotides line up with TRBD1. V lost 4 bases and J lost 3; bases outside the gene matches: 3. The CDR3 has 14 amino acids. Per germline, CDR1 MGHRA and CDR2 YSYEKL. This chain's CDR3 is CASSRTGGSYEQYF. CDR3 sequence (DNA): TGCGCCAGCAGCCGGACAGGGGGTAGCTACGAGCAGTACTTC.

The DNA of the CDR3 is TGTGCCAGCAGCCACGGCTCTGGAAACACCATATATTTT. Protein: CASSHGSGNTIYF. The J gene is TRBJ1-3, the V gene TRBV12-3 or TRBV12-4; no reliable D call. The ends were cut back, 6 bases at V and 0 bases at J, with 6 bases in the middle. The CDR3 sequence is 13 residues long.

The chain employs TRBV6-5 and TRBJ2-5, with 8 positions matching TRBD2. CDR3 length equals 14 residues. V trimming: 6 bases; J trimming: 4 bases; junction bases outside the gene matches: 7. The germline V gene has CDR1 MNHEY and CDR2 SVGAGI. The CDR3 DNA reads as TGTGCCAGCAGGGGTGGGACTAGACGAGAGACCCAGTACTTC. This translates into CASRGGTRRETQYF.

This clone was picked up a small number of times. The chain links TRBV6-2 or TRBV6-3 to TRBJ1-6; 10 nucleotides match TRBD1. This CDR3 has 18 residues. Germline V gives CDR1 MNHEY, CDR2 SVGEGT. V lost 5 bases and J lost 1; bases outside the gene matches: 8. The CDR3 sequence is CASSAPRQGASYNSPLHF. The CDR3 nucleotides read TGTGCCAGCAGTGCTCCGAGACAGGGGGCGTCCTATAATTCACCCCTCCACTTT.

The chain recombines TRBV7-8 with TRBJ2-5; TRBD2 matches at 8 bases. The V gene's germline CDR1 is SGHVS and CDR2 FQNEAQ. V lost 8 bases, J lost 5 bases, and 13 bases stayed unmatched. This CDR3 comprises 15 residues. The CDR3 DNA reads as TGTGCCAGCGGACAAAGAATAAAGCGGGAGGAGACCCAGTACTTC. This codes for CASGQRIKREETQYF. Combining the CDR3 with reference TRBV7-8 and TRBJ2-5 gives the whole variable domain GAGVSQSPRYKVAKRGQDVALRCDPISGHVSLFWYQQALGQGPEFLTYFQNEAQLDKSGLPSDRFFAERPEGSVSTLKIQRTQQEDSAVYLCASGQRIKREETQYFGPGTRLLVL.

The chain carries TRBV30 and TRBJ2-7; TRBD2 matches at 12 bases. CDR1 is GTSNPN and CDR2 is SVGIG in the germline V gene (reference sequence). The junction had 5 bases not matched to a gene; V was cut back by 4 bases and J by 4 bases. The CDR3 extends over 14 amino acids. The CDR3, as DNA: TGTGCCTGGACTAGCGGGGGGGCCGGGTACGAGCAGTACTTC. Translation gives CAWTSGGAGYEQYF.

The rearrangement links TRBV9 to TRBJ2-1; 9 nucleotides match TRBD1. The CDR3 consists of 15 residues. The V gene end was trimmed by 2 bases and the J gene end by 7 bases; junction bases not matched to a gene: 7. CDR1 is SGDLS, CDR2 YYNGEE, per germline. As DNA, the CDR3 is TGTGCCAGCAGCGTCAGATCCGGGACAGGGAATGAGCAGTTCTTC. Protein product: CASSVRSGTGNEQFF.

This clone appeared a single time. V and J are TRBV18 and TRBJ2-1; TRBD2 aligns across 13 bases. Trimming at V came to 6 bases and at J to 6 bases, leaving 5 bases not matched to a gene. CDR3 length: 15 residues. Germline assignment: CDR1 KGHSH and CDR2 LQKENI. CDR3 nucleotides: TGTGCCAGCTCCCGCGGGACTAGCGGGATCAATGAGCAGTTCTTC. Protein sequence: CASSRGTSGINEQFF.

This chain joins TRBV5-4 and TRBJ2-5; a possible D gene is TRBD1 (6 bases). The CDR3 runs to 13 residues. The germline CDR1 and CDR2 sequences are SGHNT and YYREEE (reference sequence). Trimming pared 4 bases from V and 2 bases from J, leaving 9 bases between. The CDR3 DNA is TGTGCCAGCAGCCGGACAGTACAAGAGACCCAGTACTTC. It encodes CASSRTVQETQYF.

The J gene is TRBJ2-4, the V gene TRBV11-3, with a weak D call TRBD2 (6 bases). There are 17 residues in the CDR3. Germline-derived CDR1 and CDR2 are SGHNT and YENEEA. V lost 0 bases, J lost 4 bases, and 16 bases lay in between. CDR3 in amino acids: CASSLEGELAKKNIQYF. The CDR3 nucleotides read TGTGCCAGCAGCTTAGAGGGCGAACTAGCAAAAAAAAACATTCAGTACTTC.

The J gene is TRBJ2-1, the V gene TRBV6-6, with D possibly matching TRBD2 (6 bases). Trimming shortened V by 9 bases and J by 4 bases, and 13 bases separated the two germline ends. CDR1 and CDR2 (germline): MNHNY, SVGAGI (reference sequence). CDR3 length equals 13 residues. CDR3 in amino acids: CASQRGDYNEQFF. In DNA, the CDR3 is TGTGCCAGTCAACGCGGGGATTACAATGAGCAGTTCTTC.

The rearrangement links TRBV18 to TRBJ2-1, with TRBD2 matching 14 bases. Germline lookup yields CDR1 KGHSH and CDR2 LQKENI. Losses at the gene ends were 3 bases for V and 4 bases for J; bases not matched to a gene: 2. The CDR3 contains 16 residues. The CDR3 is CASSPGTSGGYNEQFF. DNA of the CDR3: TGTGCCAGCTCACCGGGGACTAGCGGGGGTTACAATGAGCAGTTCTTC.

The chain combines TRBV3-1 (or the pseudogene TRBV3-2) with TRBJ1-5, with 7 bases identical to TRBD1. In germline, CDR1 is LGHDT, CDR2 YNNKEL (reference sequence). With V trimmed by 3 bases and J by 4 bases, 6 bases remained unmatched. The CDR3 runs 15 residues. The CDR3 loop reads CASSQRQGPNQPQHF. The CDR3 coding sequence is TGTGCCAGCAGCCAGAGACAGGGACCGAATCAGCCCCAGCATTTT.